This T cell receptor beta chain was observed in a study of response to subunit inactivated influenza vaccine. Concerning this clonotype: What it binds is not known.

TCRdb recomputed calls from the RT-PCR reads with MiXCR, one row per CDR3 protein. In the table there are roughly 760,000 distinct CDR3 sequences, around 21% of which are singletons. Study conclusions and caveats: Authors suggested each seasonal flu vaccination may recruit only limited numbers of new T cells.

The germline V gene encodes CDR1 DFQATT and CDR2 SNEGSKA (reference sequence). The CDR3 spans 17 residues. V lost 4 bases to trimming and J lost 6 bases; unmatched junction nucleotides: 18. This specimen consisted of PBMCs from blood, obtained around 5 days after vaccination. This TCR was sampled from a man over 45 who received an inactivated influenza vaccine. The V and J genes are TRBV20-1 and TRBJ2-1; TRBD2 matches 7 bases. The CDR3 bases are TGCAGTGCTAACGTCGGTCTGGCGGGGGTGGGGACCAATGAGCAGTTCTTC. Its translation is CSANVGLAGVGTNEQFF.